This record looks at one TCR beta chain sequence and its context. This CDR3 region has 13 residues. With 8 bases clipped from V and 4 bases from J, the junction kept 3 bases outside the gene matches. Germline loops: CDR1 MNHEY, CDR2 SVGAGI. The sample is drawn from a study of technical replicates of blood from a few donors. Generated by immunoSEQ multiplex PCR, the TCRdb table keeps only in-frame clones and is missing some. The table includes around 81,000 clones, approximately 96% detected once. The chain carries TRBV6-5 and TRBJ1-3, with TRBD1 matching 9 bases. The sample taken for sequencing was T cells isolated from PBMCs. This receptor was obtained from a human donor in good health. The CDR3, as DNA: TGTGCCAGCCGGACAGGGGACGGAAACACCATATATTTT. Translation gives CASRTGDGNTIYF.